These T cell receptor beta chains were read from a single sample in a study of blood T cell repertoires in COVID-19. The data were produced by immunoSEQ multiplex PCR, yet TCRdb's version contains in-frame clones alone and is incomplete. This table has 270,000 or so clones, approximately 90% appearing once. Sequenced material: PBMCs or T cells enriched from blood (not recorded which). The receptors come from a woman in her 30s with acute COVID-19. Both conserved end residues are part of each CDR3. A D gene is named only where the DNA matches it firmly. Where a row states a size, it is once, few, many or the class of an expanded clone; other rows omit it.

len	v_gene	d_gene	j_gene	abundance	CDR3nt	CDR3aa
15	TRBV7-3	-	TRBJ2-2	-	TGTGCCAGCAGCCAAGGGGCGGGAAACACCGGGGAGCTGTTTTTT	CASSQGAGNTGELFF
17	TRBV28	TRBD2	TRBJ2-1	many	TGTGCCAGCAGTACCGGGACTAGCGGTCGCTCCTACAATGAGCAGTTCTTC	CASSTGTSGRSYNEQFF
13	TRBV6-5	-	TRBJ1-2	few	TGTGCCAGCAGAAGGGCAGGAGGCTATGGCTACACCTTC	CASRRAGGYGYTF
13	TRBV14	-	TRBJ1-2	-	TGTGCCAGCAGCCCTCTTAAAACGCGAGGCTACACCTTC	CASSPLKTRGYTF
15	TRBV7-9	-	TRBJ2-5	-	TGTGCCAGCAGCTTATTAGGGGGAGGGGCCGAGACCCAGTACTTC	CASSLLGGGAETQYF
14	TRBV2	TRBD1	TRBJ1-6	-	TGTGCCAGCAAGATGACAGGGGCGGAATCACCCCTCCACTTT	CASKMTGAESPLHF
15	TRBV3-1/TRBV3-2	TRBD2	TRBJ2-1	-	TGTGCCAGCAGCCAAGTTGGGACTAGCTCCAATGAGCAGTTCTTC	CASSQVGTSSNEQFF
15	TRBV11-2	TRBD1	TRBJ1-3	once	TGTGCCAGCAGTCTAGGACAGGCCCGTCTAAACACCATATATTTT	CASSLGQARLNTIYF
15	TRBV10-3	TRBD2	TRBJ2-7	once	TGTGCCATCAGGGGACTAGCGGAGGGGCCCTACGAGCAGTACTTC	CAIRGLAEGPYEQYF
14	TRBV2	-	TRBJ2-1	once	TGTGCCAGCAGGAGGGAAGTCTCCTACAATGAGCAGTTCTTC	CASRREVSYNEQFF
15	TRBV19	-	TRBJ1-4	few	TGTGCCAGTAGTTCAACAGGGCCAACTAATGAAAAACTGTTTTTT	CASSSTGPTNEKLFF
13	TRBV10-3	-	TRBJ1-5	once	TGTGCCATCAGTGTGACAAGCAATCAGCCCCAGCATTTT	CAISVTSNQPQHF
16	TRBV11-2	-	TRBJ2-2	-	TGTGCCAGCAGCCCGCCAGGAGGGTCAGGTACCGGGGAGCTGTTTTTT	CASSPPGGSGTGELFF
15	TRBV28	TRBD2	TRBJ2-1	-	TGTGCCAGCAGTTTATTAGCGGGAACGGGCAATGAGCAGTTCTTC	CASSLLAGTGNEQFF